One T cell receptor (beta chain) is described in this entry. Its antigen remains unidentified. The data were obtained in a study of T cell responses to AZD1222 COVID-19 vaccine. Findings and caveats of the study: When two AZD1222 doses had been given, Spike-specific TCR breadth and depth rose. Baseline testing showed seropositivity in only 5 or 6 AZD1222 recipients. The donors showed a predominance of white British ancestry and of females, with possible underestimation of clonal diversity.

TCRdb's copy holds only in-frame clones and misses some; the assay was immunoSEQ multiplex PCR. The sample contains 100,000 to 150,000 clones, 80% to 90% of which appear only once. Sample: peripheral blood, taken on day 0 of AZD1222 vaccination. The clonotype was recovered from an adult in good health.

The CDR3 region has the DNA TGTGCCAGCAGCAAAGGCAGGGTTAACTATGGCTACACCTTC. Protein sequence: CASSKGRVNYGYTF. The chain carries TRBV21-1 and TRBJ1-2; the table's D call, TRBD1, was not checked against the DNA. TRBV21-1 is an annotated pseudogene. This CDR3 comprises 14 residues.